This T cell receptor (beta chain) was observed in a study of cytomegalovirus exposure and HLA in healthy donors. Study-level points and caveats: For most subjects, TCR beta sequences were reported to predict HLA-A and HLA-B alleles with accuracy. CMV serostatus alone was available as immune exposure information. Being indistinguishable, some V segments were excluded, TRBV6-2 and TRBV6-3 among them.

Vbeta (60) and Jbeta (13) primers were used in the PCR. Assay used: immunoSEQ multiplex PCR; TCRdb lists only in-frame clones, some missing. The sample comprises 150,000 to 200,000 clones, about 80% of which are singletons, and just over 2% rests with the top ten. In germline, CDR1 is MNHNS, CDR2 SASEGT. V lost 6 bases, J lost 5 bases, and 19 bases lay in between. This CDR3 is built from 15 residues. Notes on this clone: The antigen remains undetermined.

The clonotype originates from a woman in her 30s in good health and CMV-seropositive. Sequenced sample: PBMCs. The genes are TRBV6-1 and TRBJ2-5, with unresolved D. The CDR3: CASRAGPHLRETQYF. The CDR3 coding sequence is TGTGCCAGCAGAGCTGGGCCCCATCTCCGGGAGACCCAGTACTTC.